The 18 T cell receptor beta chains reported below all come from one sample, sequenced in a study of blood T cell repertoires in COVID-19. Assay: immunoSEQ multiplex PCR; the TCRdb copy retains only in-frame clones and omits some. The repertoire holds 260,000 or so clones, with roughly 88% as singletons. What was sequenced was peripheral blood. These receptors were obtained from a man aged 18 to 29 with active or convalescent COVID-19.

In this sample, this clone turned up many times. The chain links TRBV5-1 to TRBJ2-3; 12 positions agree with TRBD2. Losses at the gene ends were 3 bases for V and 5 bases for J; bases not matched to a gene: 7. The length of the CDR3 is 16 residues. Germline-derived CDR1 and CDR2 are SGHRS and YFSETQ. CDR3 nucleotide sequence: TGCGCCAGCAGCTCCCCTAGCGGGGGGGTTGGAGATACGCAGTATTTT. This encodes CASSSPSGGVGDTQYF.

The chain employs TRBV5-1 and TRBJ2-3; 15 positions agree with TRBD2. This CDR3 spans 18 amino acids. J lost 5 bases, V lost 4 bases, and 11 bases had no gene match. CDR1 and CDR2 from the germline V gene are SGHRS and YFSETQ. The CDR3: CASSGHAPGLAGGDTQYF. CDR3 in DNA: TGCGCCAGCAGCGGTCACGCGCCGGGACTAGCGGGGGGAGATACGCAGTATTTT.

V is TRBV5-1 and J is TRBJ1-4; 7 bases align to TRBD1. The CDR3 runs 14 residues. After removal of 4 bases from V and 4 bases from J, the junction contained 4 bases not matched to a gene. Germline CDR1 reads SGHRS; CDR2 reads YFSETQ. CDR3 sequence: CASSRQGDNEKLFF. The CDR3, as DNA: TGCGCCAGCAGCAGACAGGGAGATAATGAAAAACTGTTTTTT.

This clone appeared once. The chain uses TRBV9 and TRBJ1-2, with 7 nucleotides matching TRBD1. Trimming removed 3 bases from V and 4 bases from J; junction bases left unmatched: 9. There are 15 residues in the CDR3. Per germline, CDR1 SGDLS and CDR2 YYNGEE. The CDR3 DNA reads TGTGCCAGCAGCGCACACAGGGGCCCCGGCTATGGCTACACCTTC. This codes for CASSAHRGPGYGYTF.

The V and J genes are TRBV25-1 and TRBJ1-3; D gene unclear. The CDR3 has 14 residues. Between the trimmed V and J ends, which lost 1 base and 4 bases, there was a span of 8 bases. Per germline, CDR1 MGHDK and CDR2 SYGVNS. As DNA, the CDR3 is TGTGCCAGCAGTGAATCGGGGTCCGGAAACACCATATATTTT. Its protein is CASSESGSGNTIYF.

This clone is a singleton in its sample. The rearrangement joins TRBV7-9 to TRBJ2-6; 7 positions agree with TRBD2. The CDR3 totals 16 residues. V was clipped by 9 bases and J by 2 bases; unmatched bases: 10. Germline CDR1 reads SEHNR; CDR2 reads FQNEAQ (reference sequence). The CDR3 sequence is CASRPGGGAGANVLTF. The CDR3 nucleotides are TGTGCCAGTCGCCCAGGCGGGGGAGCTGGGGCCAACGTCCTGACTTTC.

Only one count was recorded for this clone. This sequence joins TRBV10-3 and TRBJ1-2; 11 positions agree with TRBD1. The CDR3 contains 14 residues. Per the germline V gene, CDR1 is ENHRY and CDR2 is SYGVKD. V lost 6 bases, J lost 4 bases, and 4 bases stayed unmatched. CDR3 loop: CAIRDGTGGYGYTF. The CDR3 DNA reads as TGTGCCATCAGAGATGGGACAGGGGGCTATGGCTACACCTTC.

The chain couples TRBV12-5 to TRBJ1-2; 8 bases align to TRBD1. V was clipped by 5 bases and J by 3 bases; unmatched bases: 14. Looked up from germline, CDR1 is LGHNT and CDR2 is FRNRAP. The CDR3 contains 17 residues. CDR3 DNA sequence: TGTGCTAGTGGTCCCGATTTCGTCCGGGACAGGCACTATGGCTACACCTTC. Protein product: CASGPDFVRDRHYGYTF.

The CDR3 region is CASSFPGGDRGDTEAFF. The CDR3 DNA sequence: TGTGCCAGCAGCTTCCCAGGGGGCGATCGTGGGGACACTGAAGCTTTCTTT. The chain couples TRBV5-6 to TRBJ1-1; 8 nucleotides match TRBD1. Trimming at V came to 2 bases and at J to 3 bases, leaving 12 bases not matched to a gene. This CDR3 is 17 amino acids long. CDR1 is SGHDT, CDR2 YYEEEE, per germline.

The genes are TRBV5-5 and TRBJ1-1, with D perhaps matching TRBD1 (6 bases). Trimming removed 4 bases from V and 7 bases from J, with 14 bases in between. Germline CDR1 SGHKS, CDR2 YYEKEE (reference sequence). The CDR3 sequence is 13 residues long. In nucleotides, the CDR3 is TGTGCCAGCAGCCCAAAAGACAGGATTGAAGCTTTCTTT. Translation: CASSPKDRIEAFF.

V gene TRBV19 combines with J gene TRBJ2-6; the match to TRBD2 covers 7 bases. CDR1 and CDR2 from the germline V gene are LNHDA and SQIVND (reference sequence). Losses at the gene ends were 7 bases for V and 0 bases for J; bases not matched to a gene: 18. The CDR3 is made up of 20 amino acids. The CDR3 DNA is TGTGCCAGTAAGGTTAGAAGGGTAGTCCAGCGGGACTCTGGGGCCAACGTCCTGACTTTC. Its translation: CASKVRRVVQRDSGANVLTF.

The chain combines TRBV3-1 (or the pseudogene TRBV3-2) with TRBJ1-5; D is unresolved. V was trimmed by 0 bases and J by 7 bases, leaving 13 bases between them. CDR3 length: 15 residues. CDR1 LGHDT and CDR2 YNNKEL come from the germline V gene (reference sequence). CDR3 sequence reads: CASSQDWANGQPQHF. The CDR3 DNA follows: TGTGCCAGCAGCCAAGATTGGGCCAATGGCCAGCCCCAGCATTTT.

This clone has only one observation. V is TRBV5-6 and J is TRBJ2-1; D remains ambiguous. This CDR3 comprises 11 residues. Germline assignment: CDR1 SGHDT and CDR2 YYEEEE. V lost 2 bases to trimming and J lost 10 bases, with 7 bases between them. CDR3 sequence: CASSFTLEQFF. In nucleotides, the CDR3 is TGTGCCAGCAGCTTCACACTAGAGCAGTTCTTC.

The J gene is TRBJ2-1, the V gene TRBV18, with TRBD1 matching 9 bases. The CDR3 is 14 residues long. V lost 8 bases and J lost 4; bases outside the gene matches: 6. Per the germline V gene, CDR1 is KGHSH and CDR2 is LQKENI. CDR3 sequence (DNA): TGTGCCAGCGCTGGACAGGGGCTGTACAATGAGCAGTTCTTC. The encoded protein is CASAGQGLYNEQFF.

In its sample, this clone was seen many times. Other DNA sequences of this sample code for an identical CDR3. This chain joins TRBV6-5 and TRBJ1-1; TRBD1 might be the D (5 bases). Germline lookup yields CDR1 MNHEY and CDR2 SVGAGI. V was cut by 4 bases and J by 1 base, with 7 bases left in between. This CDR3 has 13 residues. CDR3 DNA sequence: TGTGCCAGCAGTTCAGGACAGAACACTGAAGCTTTCTTT. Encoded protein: CASSSGQNTEAFF.

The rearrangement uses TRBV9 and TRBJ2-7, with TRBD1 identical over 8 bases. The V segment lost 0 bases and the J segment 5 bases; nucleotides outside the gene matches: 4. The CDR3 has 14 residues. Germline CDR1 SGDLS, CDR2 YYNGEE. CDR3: CASSVGQGRHEQYF. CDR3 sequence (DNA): TGTGCCAGCAGCGTAGGACAGGGGAGGCACGAGCAGTACTTC.

The CDR3 nucleotides are TGTGCCAGTAGGACACTTGGAAACACCATATATTTT. Its translation: CASRTLGNTIYF. This chain connects TRBV19 to TRBJ1-3, with D unclear. The germline CDR1 and CDR2 sequences are LNHDA and SQIVND (reference sequence). V dropped 6 bases and J dropped 3 bases, with 6 bases sitting between them. The CDR3 loop spans 12 amino acids.

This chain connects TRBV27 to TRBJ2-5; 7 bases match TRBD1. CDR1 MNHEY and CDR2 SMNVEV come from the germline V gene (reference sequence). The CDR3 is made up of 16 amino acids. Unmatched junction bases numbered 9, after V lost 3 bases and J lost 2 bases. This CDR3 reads CASSFPDRVDQETQYF. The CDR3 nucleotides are TGTGCCAGCAGTTTCCCCGACAGGGTAGATCAAGAGACCCAGTACTTC.